Listed below are T cell receptor beta chains from one sample, sequenced in a study of shared clonotypes between healthy human individuals. The data were produced by immunoSEQ multiplex PCR, yet TCRdb's version contains in-frame clones alone and is incomplete. The table includes 2 million to 2.5 million clones, about 90% detected once. Sequenced material: naive CD4+ T cells from PBMCs. These receptor sequences come from a man aged 18 to 30 in good health. Some clones in this sample may be carry-over from other donors' samples. The CDR3 runs from the conserved cysteine through the conserved F or W. The D gene is left open where the match is weak. The size entry is marked missing in some rows and otherwise reads once, few, many or a size class.

J gene | D gene | V gene | clone size | CDR3 DNA | CDR3 protein
TRBJ1-5 | . | TRBV10-3 | few | TGTGCCATCAGGGGGGGTTCGAGCAATCAGCCCCAGCATTTT | CAIRGGSSNQPQHF
TRBJ1-5 | . | TRBV11-2 | . | TGTGCCAGCACCACTGGACAGAGCAATCAGCCCCAGCATTTT | CASTTGQSNQPQHF
TRBJ2-3 | TRBD2 | TRBV29-1 | . | TGCAGCGTTGTTCCTAGCGGGAGGGCAGGGGATACGCAGTATTTT | CSVVPSGRAGDTQYF
TRBJ1-5 | TRBD1 | TRBV5-8 | . | TGTGCCAGCAGCCTGACAGGGGATCAGCCCCAGCATTTT | CASSLTGDQPQHF
TRBJ1-2 | . | TRBV5-6 | . | TGTGCCAGCAGCTTGCCAGAGAACTATGGCTACACCTTC | CASSLPENYGYTF
TRBJ1-5 | . | TRBV28 | . | TGTGCCAGCAGTTTATACCCCGGGCCCCAGCATTTT | CASSLYPGPQHF
TRBJ2-7 | . | TRBV28 | once | TGTGCCAGCAGTTCCCAGGGTCCCGAGCAGTACTTC | CASSSQGPEQYF
TRBJ2-1 | . | TRBV6-1 | . | TGTGCCAGCAGTGAACGGACACTCTCCTACAATGAGCAGTTCTTC | CASSERTLSYNEQFF
TRBJ2-1 | TRBD2 | TRBV9 | . | TGTGCCAGCAGCACCGGACTAGCGGGGGGAGGCTACTACAATGAGCAGTTCTTC | CASSTGLAGGGYYNEQFF
TRBJ2-1 | TRBD2 | TRBV11-3 | . | TGTGCCAGCAGTTACAGCGGGAGCGACGGTGAGCAGTTCTTC | CASSYSGSDGEQFF
TRBJ2-6 | . | TRBV6-1 | few | TGTGCCAGCAGTGAAGACAGGCCCTCTGGGGCCAACGTCCTGACTTTC | CASSEDRPSGANVLTF
TRBJ2-3 | . | TRBV5-4 | once | TGTGCCAGCAGCCCCCCTAGGGGAGATACGCAGTATTTT | CASSPPRGDTQYF
TRBJ2-1 | . | TRBV11-2 | . | TGTGCCAGCAGCGAAAACGCAGTTTCTTCCTACAATGAGCAGTTCTTC | CASSENAVSSYNEQFF
TRBJ2-2 | TRBD2 | TRBV7-3 | . | TGTGCCAGCAGCTTAAATTCACTAGCGTACACCGGGGAGCTGTTTTTT | CASSLNSLAYTGELFF
TRBJ1-1 | . | TRBV28 | . | TGTGCCAGCAGTCCCCCCGACACCTACACTGAAGCTTTCTTT | CASSPPDTYTEAFF
TRBJ1-1 | . | TRBV19 | . | TGTGCCAGTAGTATTTATGATGACGGTGAAGCTTTCTTT | CASSIYDDGEAFF
TRBJ2-1 | TRBD2 | TRBV5-6 | . | TGTGCCAGCAGCTTGATCCGCGGGAGGGCGCGTGAGCAGTTCTTC | CASSLIRGRAREQFF
TRBJ1-5 | . | TRBV28 | . | TGTGCCAGCAGTTTGGACACCAATCAGCCCCAGCATTTT | CASSLDTNQPQHF
TRBJ2-3 | TRBD1 | TRBV10-3 | . | TGTGCCATCAGTGAATCGACAGGGGGCTCGGTAGATACGCAGTATTTT | CAISESTGGSVDTQYF
TRBJ2-3 | TRBD2 | TRBV5-1 | . | TGCGCCAGCAGCCTCTTTTTAGCGGGAGGATCAGATACGCAGTATTTT | CASSLFLAGGSDTQYF
TRBJ1-2 | TRBD1 | TRBV5-4 | . | TGTGCCAGCAGCGCTGGACAGGGCCGAGGCTACACCTTC | CASSAGQGRGYTF
TRBJ1-6 | . | TRBV30 | . | TGTGCCTGGAGTGTACATGCGACCTTTTCACCCCTCCACTTT | CAWSVHATFSPLHF
TRBJ2-2 | TRBD1 | TRBV7-9 | . | TGTGCCAGCAGCTTAGCACAGGGGAGAACCGGGGAGCTGTTTTTT | CASSLAQGRTGELFF
TRBJ2-7 | TRBD2 | TRBV4-1 | . | TGCGCCAGCAGCCAAACTTCTAGCGGGACTGCCTACGAGCAGTACTTC | CASSQTSSGTAYEQYF
TRBJ2-7 | TRBD2 | TRBV4-1 | . | TGCGCCAGCAGCCAAGAGGAGAAAGCGGGAGGGTGGTACGAGCAGTACTTC | CASSQEEKAGGWYEQYF
TRBJ1-1 | . | TRBV10-3 | . | TGTGCCAGCAGTGCACGGGTGCCGAACACTGAAGCTTTCTTT | CASSARVPNTEAFF
TRBJ1-5 | . | TRBV15 | . | TGTGCCACCAGCAGTAATAATCAGCCCCAGCATTTT | CATSSNNQPQHF
TRBJ1-1 | . | TRBV28 | . | TGTGCCAGCAGTACGGACTTGAAGGCTTTCTTT | CASSTDLKAFF
TRBJ2-7 | . | TRBV5-1 | . | TGCGCCAGCAGCTTGGTGGGCGAGCAGTACTTC | CASSLVGEQYF
TRBJ2-3 | TRBD1 | TRBV7-2 | . | TGTGCCAGCAGCCAGGGGGCAGGGGGCGCGTGGGATACGCAGTATTTT | CASSQGAGGAWDTQYF
TRBJ2-2 | TRBD2 | TRBV6-1 | . | TGTGCCAGCAGTGAAGTCGGGAGGGGGACCGGGGAGCTGTTTTTT | CASSEVGRGTGELFF
TRBJ1-2 | . | TRBV6-5 | . | TGTGCCAGCAACCTCAAGGGAAGGAACTATGGCTACACCTTC | CASNLKGRNYGYTF
TRBJ2-7 | . | TRBV15 | . | TGTGCCACCAGCAGAGATACTCCAGGGCGGACGTACGAGCAGTACTTC | CATSRDTPGRTYEQYF
TRBJ2-5 | . | TRBV30 | . | TGTGCCTGGAGTGTTGGGGGTAGTCGAGAGACCCAGTACTTC | CAWSVGGSRETQYF
TRBJ1-2 | TRBD1 | TRBV5-5 | once | TGTGCCAGCAGCTATGGACAGGGATACTATGGCTACACCTTC | CASSYGQGYYGYTF
TRBJ1-1 | . | TRBV5-4 | . | TGTGCCAGCAGCTTGGTGGGCCTGAACACTGAAGCTTTCTTT | CASSLVGLNTEAFF
TRBJ1-1 | . | TRBV9 | . | TGTGCCAGCAGCCAGAGGGTAACGTCCACTGAAGCTTTCTTT | CASSQRVTSTEAFF
TRBJ1-1 | TRBD1 | TRBV11-2 | . | TGTGCCAGCAGCTTCCCCGGACAGGGGCCGAGCACTGAAGCTTTCTTT | CASSFPGQGPSTEAFF
TRBJ2-1 | . | TRBV7-8 | . | TGTGCCAGCAGCTTAGTCGGCGGTAGCTCCTACAATGAGCAGTTCTTC | CASSLVGGSSYNEQFF
TRBJ1-2 | . | TRBV19 | . | TGTGCCAGCCACGGTGCGTCAGGAGCAAACTATGGCTACACCTTC | CASHGASGANYGYTF
TRBJ2-2 | . | TRBV11-2 | . | TGTGCCAGCCTGCGGGATCTAAACACCGGGGAGCTGTTTTTT | CASLRDLNTGELFF
TRBJ2-3 | . | TRBV7-9 | . | TGTGCCAGCAGCTTTGGTTTAGCGACCTCCGATACGCAGTATTTT | CASSFGLATSDTQYF
TRBJ1-6 | . | TRBV11-3 | . | TGTGCCAGCAGCTTAGACGAGGATTCACCCCTCCACTTT | CASSLDEDSPLHF
TRBJ2-3 | . | TRBV5-6 | . | TGTGCCAGCAGCCCGAGGCTAGGCACAGATACGCAGTATTTT | CASSPRLGTDTQYF
TRBJ2-3 | TRBD2 | TRBV6-5 | once | TGTGCCAGCAGACCCACTAGCGGGAGGGTGGATACGCAGTATTTT | CASRPTSGRVDTQYF
TRBJ2-2 | . | TRBV7-3 | . | TGTGCCAGCAGCTTAATGGGAGGCCTTACCGGGGAGCTGTTTTTT | CASSLMGGLTGELFF
TRBJ1-2 | TRBD1 | TRBV6-5 | . | TGTGCCAGCAGGCTCACCGACAGGGGAGGCTATGGCTACACCTTC | CASRLTDRGGYGYTF
TRBJ2-5 | TRBD1 | TRBV28 | . | TGTGCCAGCAGTTTATGGTCGGGCAGGGGGCGCGGTGAGACCCAGTACTTC | CASSLWSGRGRGETQYF
TRBJ2-6 | . | TRBV19 | . | TGTGCCAGTAGTATATCTGGGGCCAACGTCCTGACTTTC | CASSISGANVLTF
TRBJ2-2 | . | TRBV28 | . | TGTGCCAGCAGTTCCCCCCACACCGGGGAGCTGTTTTTT | CASSSPHTGELFF
TRBJ2-3 | . | TRBV29-1 | . | TGCAGCGTTGGGGGACCCGGCACAGATACGCAGTATTTT | CSVGGPGTDTQYF
TRBJ1-1 | TRBD1 | TRBV10-3 | . | TGTGCCATCAGTGAGTCTGGACAGGGGGCCACTGAAGCTTTCTTT | CAISESGQGATEAFF
TRBJ1-2 | . | TRBV28 | . | TGTGCCAGCAGTACCGCAGGGCTGTATGGCTACACCTTC | CASSTAGLYGYTF
TRBJ1-1 | . | TRBV5-1 | . | TGCGCCAGCAGCTTGTGGGCAGGGCCGAACACTGAAGCTTTCTTT | CASSLWAGPNTEAFF
TRBJ2-7 | TRBD2 | TRBV15 | . | TGTGCCACCAGCAGAGGGAGGAGCGGGAGGGAATCCGAGCAGTACTTC | CATSRGRSGRESEQYF
TRBJ1-5 | TRBD1 | TRBV6-1 | . | TGTGCCAGCAGTGAGGGACAGGGAGCGGGCCATGGCAATCAGCCCCAGCATTTT | CASSEGQGAGHGNQPQHF
TRBJ2-7 | TRBD1 | TRBV9 | . | TGTGCCAGCAGCGCCTCCGGGACAGGTAACTACGAGCAGTACTTC | CASSASGTGNYEQYF
TRBJ2-5 | . | TRBV7-2 | . | TGTGCCAGCAGCTTAGCGGGAGGTTGGGAGACCCAGTACTTC | CASSLAGGWETQYF
TRBJ2-1 | TRBD1 | TRBV29-1 | . | TGCAGCGCAGGGACAGAATCTTACAATGAGCAGTTCTTC | CSAGTESYNEQFF